This T cell receptor beta chain was profiled in a study of blood T cell repertoires in COVID-19. As for the study in general: Material from acute and convalescent COVID-19 was sourced from the United States, Italy and Spain.

With 4 bases removed from V and 0 bases from J, the gap between germline ends came to 21 bases. Per germline, CDR1 GTSNPN and CDR2 SVGIG (reference sequence). The CDR3 covers 17 residues. Sequencing used immunoSEQ multiplex PCR; TCRdb keeps in-frame clones, though not all of them. This table has under 200,000 clones, around 90% appearing once. The clonotype was recovered from a man between 50 and 59 years old who had recovered from COVID-19. The source material was peripheral blood. The rearrangement uses TRBV30 and TRBJ1-1; D is perhaps TRBD1 (6 bases). CDR3 nucleotide sequence: TGTGCCTGGAAGAAGGGGGGGATCAGGCCCATGAACACTGAAGCTTTCTTT. Translation: CAWKKGGIRPMNTEAFF. The full variable domain, rest sourced from reference TRBV30 and TRBJ1-1, is SQTIHQWPATLVQPVGSPLSLECTVEGTSNPNLYWYRQAAGRGLQLLFYSVGIGQISSEVPQNLSASRPQDRQFILSSKKLLLSDSGFYLCAWKKGGIRPMNTEAFFGQGTRLTVV.